This entry lists 27 T cell receptor beta chains sequenced from one sample in a study of cytomegalovirus exposure and HLA in healthy donors. The PCR made use of 60 Vbeta and 13 Jbeta primers. TCRdb's table, derived via immunoSEQ multiplex PCR, lists solely in-frame clones and lacks some. The top ten clones hold around a tenth of a sample with 150,000 or so clones, approximately 85% of them seen once. The sequenced sample was PBMCs. These receptors were taken from a man younger than 30 in good health and CMV-seropositive.

This chain links TRBV10-1 with TRBJ2-1, with D tentatively TRBD1 (6 bases). Germline V CDR1 and CDR2: WNHNN, SYGVQD (reference sequence). Trimming took off 2 bases at V and 6 bases at J, with 17 bases between the two ends. This CDR3 spans 16 amino acids. CDR3 nucleotide sequence: TGCGCCAGCAGTGAGACGGGACAACCCCTTGGCAATGAGCAGTTCTTC. It codes for CASSETGQPLGNEQFF.

The chain is built from TRBV5-4 and TRBJ1-6; the match to TRBD1 covers 7 bases. Germline trimming cut 3 bases from V and 7 bases from J; bases unmatched to any gene: 7. CDR1 is SGHNT, CDR2 YYREEE, per germline (reference sequence). This CDR3 is 15 amino acids long. The DNA for the CDR3 is TGTGCCAGCAGCTACAGACAGGGTAGGAATTCACCCCTCCACTTT. Protein sequence: CASSYRQGRNSPLHF. The complete variable domain, with remaining parts taken from reference TRBV5-4 and TRBJ1-6, reads ETGVTQSPTHLIKTRGQQVTLRCSSQSGHNTVSWYQQALGQGPQFIFQYYREEENGRGNFPPRFSGLQFPNYSSELNVNALELDDSALYLCASSYRQGRNSPLHFGNGTRLTVT.

The V gene is TRBV7-9, the J gene TRBJ2-1; TRBD2 matches 8 bases. The CDR3 sequence is 19 residues long. The germline CDR1 and CDR2 sequences are SEHNR and FQNEAQ (reference sequence). V dropped 5 bases and J dropped 2; count of bases not matched to a gene: 17. The CDR3 sequence: CASSAEFGTRNLAYNEQFF. The CDR3 DNA reads as TGTGCCAGCAGCGCAGAATTCGGGACTAGAAATCTTGCCTACAATGAGCAGTTCTTC.

In this sample, this clone turned up once. This chain connects TRBV30 to TRBJ1-3; possible D gene TRBD1, 5 bases. CDR1 is GTSNPN and CDR2 is SVGIG in the germline V gene (reference sequence). V gave up 3 bases and J gave up 0 bases, with 12 bases separating them. The CDR3 is made up of 15 amino acids. CDR3 residues: CAWRAGRGSGNTIYF. CDR3 sequence (DNA): TGTGCCTGGAGAGCAGGGAGGGGCTCTGGAAACACCATATATTTT.

This rearrangement joins TRBV5-6 to TRBJ2-3; 8 bases line up with TRBD1. CDR1 is SGHDT and CDR2 is YYEEEE in the germline V gene. Germline trimming cut 0 bases from V and 6 bases from J; bases unmatched to any gene: 9. CDR3 length equals 16 residues. CDR3 sequence reads: CASSLARGPFGDTQYF. The CDR3 DNA sequence: TGTGCCAGCAGCTTGGCCAGGGGGCCTTTCGGTGATACGCAGTATTTT. Using reference TRBV5-6 and TRBJ2-3 for the parts outside the CDR3, the full variable domain is DAGVTQSPTHLIKTRGQQVTLRCSPKSGHDTVSWYQQALGQGPQFIFQYYEEEERQRGNFPDRFSGHQFPNYSSELNVNALLLGDSALYLCASSLARGPFGDTQYFGPGTRLTVL.

The chain recombines TRBV11-2 with TRBJ2-5; TRBD1 is a possible D gene (6 bases). Germline V CDR1 and CDR2: SGHAT, FQNNGV. CDR3 size: 14 residues. Trimming removed 7 bases from V and 0 bases from J, with 12 bases in between. CDR3 DNA sequence: TGTGCCAGCACCCCTCAGGGGTACCAAGAGACCCAGTACTTC. Translated, it gives CASTPQGYQETQYF. The whole variable domain, remainder taken from reference TRBV11-2 and TRBJ2-5, is EAGVAQSPRYKIIEKRQSVAFWCNPISGHATLYWYQQILGQGPKLLIQFQNNGVVDDSQLPKDRFSAERLKGVDSTLKIQPAKLEDSAVYLCASTPQGYQETQYFGPGTRLLVL.

The chain combines TRBV5-1 with TRBJ1-2; D is perhaps TRBD1 (5 bases). The ends were cut back, 2 bases at V and 3 bases at J, with 8 bases in the middle. The CDR3 has 13 amino acids. The germline gives CDR1 SGHRS, CDR2 YFSETQ. CDR3 sequence (DNA): TGCGCCAGCAGCTTCTCGACAGACTATGGCTACACCTTC. It is translated as CASSFSTDYGYTF.

This rearrangement joins TRBV28 to TRBJ1-2, with 8 bases lining up with TRBD1. This CDR3 comprises 14 residues. Germline lookup yields CDR1 MDHEN and CDR2 SYDVKM. Trimming removed 6 bases from V and 7 bases from J; junction bases left unmatched: 10. Here the CDR3 reads CASRAGQGGSGYTF. CDR3 nucleotide sequence: TGTGCCAGCAGAGCCGGACAGGGCGGGAGTGGCTACACCTTC.

The chain carries TRBV4-2 and TRBJ2-5, with D possibly TRBD1 on 8 matching bases. The last part of the DNA fits TRBJ2-7 better; the J call may be wrong. This CDR3 is built from 16 residues. In germline, CDR1 is LGHNA, CDR2 YNFKEQ. CDR3 bases: TGTGCCAGCAGCAATATACAGGGGGGGGCTTCCTACGAGCAGTACTTC. Amino acids: CASSNIQGGASYEQYF.

The gene calls are TRBV9 and TRBJ2-7; a possible D gene is TRBD2 (6 bases). Trimming removed 0 bases at V and 5 bases at J, with 12 bases between. The CDR3 is 14 residues long. From germline, CDR1 is SGDLS and CDR2 YYNGEE. The CDR3 is CASSVEGLANEQYF. The CDR3 DNA reads as TGTGCCAGCAGCGTAGAGGGCCTAGCGAACGAGCAGTACTTC.

The CDR3 here is CASSLGQGSGELFF. The CDR3 nucleotides read TGTGCCAGCTCATTGGGACAGGGCTCCGGGGAGCTGTTTTTT. The chain carries TRBV18 and TRBJ2-2, with TRBD1 matching over 9 bases. V lost 5 bases, J lost 6 bases, and 4 bases stayed unmatched. The CDR3 runs to 14 residues. Germline assignment: CDR1 KGHSH and CDR2 LQKENI.

A few counts support this clone. The chain has TRBV7-9 and TRBJ2-7; the D gene is possibly TRBD2 (6 bases). Trimming stripped 1 base from V and 4 bases from J, with 11 bases between. The CDR3 spans 14 residues. Germline loops: CDR1 SEHNR, CDR2 FQNEAQ (reference sequence). CDR3 coding DNA: TGTGCCAGCAGCTTAGGTCTCGGGACTTACGAGCAGTACTTC. It is translated as CASSLGLGTYEQYF.

The rearrangement joins TRBV30 to TRBJ1-3; D unclear. V dropped 5 bases and J dropped 2 bases, with 10 bases sitting between them. Germline CDR1 and CDR2: GTSNPN and SVGIG (reference sequence). CDR3 length: 13 amino acids. This CDR3 is CAWSGRPGNTIYF. The CDR3 nucleotides read TGTGCCTGGTCCGGGAGGCCTGGAAACACCATATATTTT.

This chain uses TRBV11-2 with TRBJ1-5; D gene unclear. V lost 0 bases and J lost 3, with 9 bases in between. CDR1 is SGHAT and CDR2 is FQNNGV in the germline V gene. The CDR3 runs 15 residues. CDR3: CASSLDAAYNQPQHF. CDR3 DNA sequence: TGTGCCAGCAGCTTAGATGCTGCCTACAATCAGCCCCAGCATTTT.

CDR3 loop: CASAGTGLNEQFF. CDR3 sequence (DNA): TGTGCCAGCGCCGGGACAGGGTTAAATGAGCAGTTCTTC. J is TRBJ2-1 and V is TRBV18; TRBD1 matches 9 bases. Germline CDR1 KGHSH, CDR2 LQKENI. Trimming removed 8 bases from V and 7 bases from J; junction bases left unmatched: 6. The CDR3 covers 13 residues.

The rearrangement uses TRBV7-9 and TRBJ2-7; 9 bases map to TRBD1. V shed 2 bases and J 5 bases; nucleotides not matched to a gene: 7. CDR1 and CDR2 from the germline V gene are SEHNR and FQNEAQ (reference sequence). This CDR3 spans 15 amino acids. CDR3 in amino acids: CASSLFSGQGHEQYF. The CDR3 bases are TGTGCCAGCAGCTTATTTTCGGGACAGGGCCACGAGCAGTACTTC.

This chain connects TRBV6-5 to TRBJ2-5; the D is unclear. Germline loops: CDR1 MNHEY, CDR2 SVGAGI. The CDR3 extends over 13 amino acids. With 7 bases removed from V and 1 base from J, the gap between germline ends came to 10 bases. Written as DNA, the CDR3 is TGTGCCAGCACTAGGTTCCGCCAAGAGACCCAGTACTTC. Translating it yields CASTRFRQETQYF.

The V gene is TRBV4-3, the J gene TRBJ1-2; 8 bases map to TRBD1. CDR1 LGHNA and CDR2 YSLEER come from the germline V gene. V lost 4 bases and J lost 8; bases outside the gene matches: 6. The CDR3 length is 13 residues. The CDR3 spells CASSLQGVGGYTF. CDR3 DNA sequence: TGCGCCAGCAGCCTACAGGGGGTGGGGGGCTACACCTTC.

The sample holds a few counts of this clone. The chain carries TRBV19 and TRBJ1-5, with a tentative D call TRBD1 (6 bases). The CDR3 contains 13 residues. From germline, CDR1 is LNHDA and CDR2 SQIVND (reference sequence). V shed 5 bases and J shed 7 bases, with 12 bases lying between them. CDR3 DNA sequence: TGTGCCAGTAGTCGGGTAACAGGGCAGCCCCAGCATTTT. This encodes CASSRVTGQPQHF.

This clone was seen more than once but under ten times. The chain carries TRBV5-6 and TRBJ2-7, with D maybe TRBD1 (6 bases). Per germline, CDR1 SGHDT and CDR2 YYEEEE. V was pared by 4 bases and J by 12 bases, with 17 bases between. The CDR3 covers 12 residues. The CDR3: CASSNSRDTMYF. The CDR3 nucleotides read TGTGCCAGCAGCAACTCCCGGGACACAATGTACTTC.

The V call is TRBV19, the J call TRBJ1-5; a possible D gene is TRBD1 (6 bases). The germline gives CDR1 LNHDA, CDR2 SQIVND (reference sequence). This CDR3 has 11 residues. Trimming took 6 bases from V and 9 from J, leaving 9 bases between them. The chain's CDR3 is CASRQGSPQHF. The DNA for the CDR3 is TGTGCCAGTAGGCAGGGGTCGCCCCAGCATTTT. Filled out from reference TRBV19 and TRBJ1-5, the complete variable domain reads DGGITQSPKYLFRKEGQNVTLSCEQNLNHDAMYWYRQDPGQGLRLIYYSQIVNDFQKGDIAEGYSVSREKKESFPLTVTSAQKNPTAFYLCASRQGSPQHFGDGTRLSIL.

The V and J genes are TRBV5-1 and TRBJ2-2; D is ambiguous. The CDR3 runs 12 residues. Germline V lookup: CDR1 SGHRS, CDR2 YFSETQ. V dropped 7 bases and J dropped 8 bases, with 12 bases sitting between them. The CDR3 region is CASQEVLGELFF. As DNA, the CDR3 is TGCGCCAGCCAAGAAGTACTGGGGGAGCTGTTTTTT.

V and J are TRBV7-2 and TRBJ2-7; D may be TRBD1 (6 bases). Trimming cost V 3 bases and J 3 bases, with 12 bases left between them. The CDR3 spans 14 residues. Germline CDR1 is SGHTA and CDR2 is FQGNSA. The CDR3 sequence: CASSFRTDNYEQYF. DNA for the CDR3: TGTGCCAGCAGCTTTAGGACAGACAACTACGAGCAGTACTTC. The variable domain in full, with the rest retrieved from reference TRBV7-2 and TRBJ2-7, is GAGVSQSPSNKVTEKGKDVELRCDPISGHTALYWYRQSLGQGLEFLIYFQGNSAPDKSGLPSDRFSAERTGGSVSTLTIQRTQQEDSAVYLCASSFRTDNYEQYFGPGTRLTVT.

In regard to this clone: The junction does not match germline at one end; this may be a read error. V gene TRBV6-1 combines with J gene TRBJ2-7, with 14 bases identical to TRBD2. The CDR3 has 15 amino acids. Germline values: CDR1 MNHNS, CDR2 SASEGT. The CDR3 DNA reads as TGTACCAGCAGTGGACTAGCGGGGGGCCTCAACGAGCAGTACTTC. It is translated as CTSSGLAGGLNEQYF.

The gene calls are TRBV19 and TRBJ2-5; 7 nucleotides agree with TRBD1. V shed 4 bases and J 2 bases; nucleotides not matched to a gene: 4. The germline gives CDR1 LNHDA, CDR2 SQIVND (reference sequence). This CDR3 spans 14 amino acids. CDR3 nucleotide sequence: TGTGCCAGTAGTAGCCGGGACAGACAAGAGACCCAGTACTTC. It translates to CASSSRDRQETQYF.

The CDR3 DNA reads as TGTGCCAGCAGCATCGGAGGCGGGGCTCAAGAGACCCAGTACTTC. The encoded protein is CASSIGGGAQETQYF. V usage is TRBV7-3 and J usage is TRBJ2-5, with D possibly matching TRBD2 (6 bases). Germline lookup yields CDR1 SGHTA and CDR2 FQGTGA. Trimming cost V 5 bases and J 2 bases, with 15 bases left between them. This CDR3 contains 15 residues. The full variable domain, completed using reference TRBV7-3 and TRBJ2-5, is GAGVSQTPSNKVTEKGKYVELRCDPISGHTALYWYRQSLGQGPEFLIYFQGTGAADDSGLPNDRFFAVRPEGSVSTLKIQRTERGDSAVYLCASSIGGGAQETQYFGPGTRLLVL.

This chain joins TRBV5-1 and TRBJ2-1, with 7 positions matching TRBD1. After removal of 4 bases from V and 8 bases from J, the junction contained 6 bases not matched to a gene. CDR1 is SGHRS and CDR2 is YFSETQ in the germline V gene. This CDR3 contains 13 residues. CDR3 DNA: TGCGCCAGCAGCCAAACTGGACAGGATGAGCAGTTCTTC. It encodes CASSQTGQDEQFF.